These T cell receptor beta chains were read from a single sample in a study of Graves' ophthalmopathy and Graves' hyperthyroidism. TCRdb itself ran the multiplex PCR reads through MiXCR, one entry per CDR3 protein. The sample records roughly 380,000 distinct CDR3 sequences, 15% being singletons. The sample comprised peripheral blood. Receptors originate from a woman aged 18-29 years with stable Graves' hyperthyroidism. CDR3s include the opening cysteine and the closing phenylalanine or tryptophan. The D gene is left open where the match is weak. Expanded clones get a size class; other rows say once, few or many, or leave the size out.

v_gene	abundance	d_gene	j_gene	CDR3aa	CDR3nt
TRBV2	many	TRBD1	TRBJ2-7	CASTSTGIEQYF	TGTGCCAGCACTTCGACAGGGATCGAGCAGTACTTC
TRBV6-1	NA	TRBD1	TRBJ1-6	CASGRTGANSPLHF	TGTGCCAGCGGACGGACAGGGGCAAATTCACCCCTCCACTTT
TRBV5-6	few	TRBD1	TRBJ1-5	CASSLRDRINQPQHF	TGTGCCAGCAGCCTCCGGGACAGGATCAATCAGCCCCAGCATTTT
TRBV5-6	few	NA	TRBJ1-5	CASSNWGLSNQPQHF	TGTGCCAGCAGCAACTGGGGGTTGAGCAATCAGCCCCAGCATTTT
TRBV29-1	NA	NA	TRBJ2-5	CSAPTGGQETQYF	TGCAGCGCCCCGACCGGGGGCCAAGAGACCCAGTACTTC
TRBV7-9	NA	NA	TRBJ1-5	CASSLGRFNQPQHF	TGTGCCAGCAGCTTAGGCCGGTTCAATCAGCCCCAGCATTTT
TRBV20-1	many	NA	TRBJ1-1	CSAETGRAAEAFF	TGCAGTGCAGAGACAGGCCGAGCGGCTGAAGCTTTCTTT
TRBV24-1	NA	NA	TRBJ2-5	CATSDSRVGETQYF	TGTGCCACCAGTGATTCCAGGGTAGGGGAGACCCAGTACTTC
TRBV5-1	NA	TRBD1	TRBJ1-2	CASSSTLQGNYGYTF	TGCGCCAGCAGCTCCACCCTACAGGGGAACTATGGCTACACCTTC
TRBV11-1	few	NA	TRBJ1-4	CASSFGSAATNEKLFF	TGTGCCAGCAGCTTTGGGTCCGCCGCAACTAATGAAAAACTGTTTTTT
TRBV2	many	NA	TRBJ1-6	CASSGRQGSNSPLHF	TGTGCCAGCAGCGGACGTCAGGGCTCTAATTCACCCCTCCACTTT
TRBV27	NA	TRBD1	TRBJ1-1	CASSSTGAGGTEAFF	TGTGCCAGCAGTTCGACAGGGGCGGGAGGGACTGAAGCTTTCTTT
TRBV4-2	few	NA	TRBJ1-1	CASSQDPGGGGNTEAFF	TGTGCCAGCAGCCAAGATCCTGGCGGGGGGGGGAACACTGAAGCTTTCTTT
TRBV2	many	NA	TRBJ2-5	CASSEAGGYETQYF	TGTGCCAGCAGTGAAGCAGGGGGGTATGAGACCCAGTACTTC
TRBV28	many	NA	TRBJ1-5	CASRSSGIRANQPQHF	TGTGCCAGCAGGTCTTCGGGCATCAGGGCCAATCAGCCCCAGCATTTT
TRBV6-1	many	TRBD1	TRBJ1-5	CASTPGRGRNQPQHF	TGTGCCAGCACCCCGGGAAGGGGGCGAAATCAGCCCCAGCATTTT
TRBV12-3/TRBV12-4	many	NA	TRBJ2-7	CASSLARSSYEQYF	TGTGCCAGCAGTTTAGCTCGCAGCTCCTACGAGCAGTACTTC
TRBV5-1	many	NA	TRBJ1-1	CASSLGARSGDTEAFF	TGCGCCAGCAGCTTGGGGGCCCGTTCAGGGGACACTGAAGCTTTCTTT
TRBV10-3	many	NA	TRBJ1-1	CAISDPDRANTEAFF	TGTGCCATCAGTGACCCGGACAGAGCGAACACTGAAGCTTTCTTT
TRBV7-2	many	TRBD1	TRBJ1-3	CASSSTPGQGRNTIYF	TGTGCCAGCAGCTCTACGCCGGGACAGGGCCGGAACACCATATATTTT
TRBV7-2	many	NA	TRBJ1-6	CASSPLFNSPLHF	TGTGCCAGCAGCCCTCTTTTTAATTCACCCCTCCACTTT
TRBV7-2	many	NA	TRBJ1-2	CASSLTTYGYTF	TGTGCCAGCAGCTTAACTACCTATGGCTACACCTTC
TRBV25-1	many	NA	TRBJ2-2	CASRAGEPLNTGELFF	TGTGCCAGCAGGGCAGGGGAGCCTTTGAACACCGGGGAGCTGTTTTTT
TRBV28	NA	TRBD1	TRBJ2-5	CASRRDRVMETQYF	TGTGCCAGCAGGCGGGACAGGGTGATGGAGACCCAGTACTTC
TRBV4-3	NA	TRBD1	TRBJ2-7	CASSQDRGRGLYEQYF	TGCGCCAGCAGCCAAGATCGGGGCAGGGGGCTTTACGAGCAGTACTTC
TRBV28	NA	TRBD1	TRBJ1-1	CASSTQGVMNTEAFF	TGTGCCAGCTCGACCCAGGGGGTCATGAACACTGAAGCTTTCTTT
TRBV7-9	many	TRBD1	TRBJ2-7	CAIDRGVRYEQYF	TGTGCCATTGACAGGGGGGTCCGCTACGAGCAGTACTTC
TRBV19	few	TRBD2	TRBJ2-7	CASSIFSGGNYEQYF	TGTGCCAGTAGTATTTTTAGCGGGGGCAACTACGAGCAGTACTTC
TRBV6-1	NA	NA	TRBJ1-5	CASSQDLAQPQHF	TGTGCCAGCAGCCAAGATTTGGCTCAGCCCCAGCATTTT
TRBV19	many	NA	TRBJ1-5	CASSRDSPNWPQHF	TGTGCCAGTAGTCGGGACTCCCCGAATTGGCCCCAGCATTTT
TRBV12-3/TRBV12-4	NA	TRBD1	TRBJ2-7	CASSFGDSYSYEQYF	TGTGCCAGCAGTTTCGGGGACAGTTATTCCTACGAGCAGTACTTC
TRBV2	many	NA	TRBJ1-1	CASSEGGFGTEAFF	TGTGCCAGCAGTGAAGGAGGTTTTGGAACTGAAGCTTTCTTT
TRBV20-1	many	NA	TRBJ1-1	CSASSSGNTEAFF	TGCAGTGCTAGCTCGTCCGGGAACACTGAAGCTTTCTTT
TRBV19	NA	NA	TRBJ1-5	CASRPRAGQPQHF	TGTGCCAGTAGACCCCGGGCGGGTCAGCCCCAGCATTTT
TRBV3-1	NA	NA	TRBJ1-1	CNPNTEAFF	TGTAATCCGAACACTGAAGCTTTCTTT
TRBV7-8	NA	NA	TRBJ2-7	CASSLEETPTYEQYF	TGTGCCAGCAGCTTAGAAGAGACCCCGACCTACGAGCAGTACTTC
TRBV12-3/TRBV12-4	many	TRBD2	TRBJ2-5	CASSLVSSGGETQYF	TGTGCCAGCAGTTTAGTCTCTAGCGGGGGAGAGACCCAGTACTTC
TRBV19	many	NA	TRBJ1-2	CASMANYGYTF	TGTGCCAGTATGGCGAACTATGGCTACACCTTC
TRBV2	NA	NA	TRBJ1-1	CASSDPETVRTEAFF	TGTGCCAGCAGTGATCCCGAGACAGTAAGGACTGAAGCTTTCTTT
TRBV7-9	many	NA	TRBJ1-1	CASSSSKTGPKDAFF	TGTGCCAGCAGCTCTTCTAAAACAGGGCCAAAGGATGCTTTCTTT
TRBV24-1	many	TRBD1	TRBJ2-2	CATSDLHDDRGRAGELFF	TGTGCCACCAGTGATTTGCATGACGACAGGGGGCGCGCCGGGGAGCTGTTTTTT
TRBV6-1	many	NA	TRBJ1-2	CASSVQGIRGYTF	TGTGCCAGCAGTGTACAGGGAATCAGAGGCTACACCTTC
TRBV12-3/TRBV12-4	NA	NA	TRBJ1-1	CASRDVPNTEAFF	TGTGCCAGCAGGGACGTCCCGAACACTGAAGCTTTCTTT
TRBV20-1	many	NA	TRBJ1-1	CSATQLDREAFF	TGCAGTGCTACCCAGTTGGACAGAGAAGCTTTCTTT
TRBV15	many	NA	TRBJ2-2	CATSSESSTNTGELFF	TGTGCCACCAGCAGCGAATCATCAACGAACACCGGGGAGCTGTTTTTT
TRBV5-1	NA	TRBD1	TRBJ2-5	CASSFQGEETQYF	TGCGCCAGCAGCTTTCAGGGGGAGGAGACCCAGTACTTC
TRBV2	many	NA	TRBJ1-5	CASRDSRYSNQPQHF	TGTGCCAGCAGGGATAGCCGTTATAGCAATCAGCCCCAGCATTTT
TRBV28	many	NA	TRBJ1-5	CASSPPQGRRNQPQHF	TGTGCCAGCAGTCCACCCCAGGGGAGGAGGAATCAGCCCCAGCATTTT
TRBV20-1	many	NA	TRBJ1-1	CSARDKGVDTEAFF	TGCAGTGCTAGAGATAAGGGAGTTGACACTGAAGCTTTCTTT
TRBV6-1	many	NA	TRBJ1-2	CASRGTAHGYTF	TGTGCCAGCAGAGGGACGGCCCATGGCTACACCTTC
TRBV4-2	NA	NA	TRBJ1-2	CASSQDRRSYGYTF	TGTGCCAGCAGCCAAGACAGGCGAAGCTATGGCTACACCTTC
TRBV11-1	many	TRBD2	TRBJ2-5	CASTSVRTSGGEETQYF	TGTGCCAGCACCTCGGTCCGGACTAGCGGGGGGGAAGAGACCCAGTACTTC
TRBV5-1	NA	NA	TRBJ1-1	CASSSDGLESTEAFF	TGCGCCAGCAGCTCGGACGGGCTGGAGAGCACTGAAGCTTTCTTT
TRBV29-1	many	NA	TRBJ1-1	CTVRGHSGNTEAFF	TGCACCGTGAGGGGTCACAGTGGGAACACTGAAGCTTTCTTT
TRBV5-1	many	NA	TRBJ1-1	CASSLAGRAFF	TGCGCCAGCAGCTTGGCGGGGAGAGCTTTCTTT
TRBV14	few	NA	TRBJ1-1	CASSQKGQGRPNTEAFF	TGTGCCAGCAGCCAAAAGGGCCAGGGGCGGCCGAACACTGAAGCTTTCTTT
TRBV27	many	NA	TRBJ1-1	CASGLSMNTEAFF	TGTGCCAGCGGCCTTTCTATGAACACTGAAGCTTTCTTT